This T cell receptor (beta chain) came from a study of blood T cell repertoires in COVID-19. Trimming removed 0 bases from V and 3 bases from J, with 13 bases in between. The germline V gene has CDR1 SGHTA and CDR2 FQGNSA. The CDR3 covers 16 residues. Only in-frame clones appear in the TCRdb table, and some are missing; sequencing was by immunoSEQ multiplex PCR. Among about 270,000 clones listed, about 86% were seen once. The sequence derives from an elderly man with acute or convalescent COVID-19. Sequenced: peripheral blood. The V call is TRBV7-2, the J call TRBJ2-3, with D unclear. The CDR3 loop reads CASSLAGAIGTDTQYF. The CDR3 DNA is TGTGCCAGCAGCTTAGCTGGTGCAATCGGGACAGATACGCAGTATTTT.